This is a list of T cell receptor beta chains from one sample in a study of blood T cell repertoires in COVID-19. Clones were read by immunoSEQ multiplex PCR, and TCRdb kept only the in-frame ones, dropping some. The table records 350,000 or so clones, approximately 87% of them present only once. Sequenced: peripheral blood. These receptors were collected from a woman aged 30 to 39 with COVID-19, enrolled during active disease. Each CDR3 is given with its conserved first and last residue. A D gene is named only where the DNA matches it firmly. Only some rows state a clone size, as once, few, many or a class for expanded clones.

j_call clone_size v_call d_call cdr3_nt cdr3_aa
TRBJ1-1 few TRBV28 TRBD1 TGTGCCAGCAGCTCCTCCGCTGTGGGACAGGTCAGAACTGAAGCTTTCTTT CASSSSAVGQVRTEAFF
TRBJ1-4 - TRBV5-4 TRBD1 TGTGCCAGCAGCTCGGACAGGGGTGATTCCTGGGAAAAACTGTTTTTT CASSSDRGDSWEKLFF
TRBJ2-1 - TRBV7-2 - TGTGCCAGCAGCGGGCGGCGGCTAGCGAACAATGAGCAGTTCTTC CASSGRRLANNEQFF
TRBJ2-7 once TRBV7-2 - TGTGCCAGCAGCTTAAAATCTGGAGGGGCGCCCTACGAGCAGTACTTC CASSLKSGGAPYEQYF
TRBJ1-2 - TRBV6-2/TRBV6-3 TRBD1 TGTGCCAGCAGTTCCCCCGACAGGGGGAACTATGGCTACACCTTC CASSSPDRGNYGYTF
TRBJ2-7 - TRBV5-4 TRBD2 TGTGCCAGCAGCTTGGAAGTTCTAGCGGGAGGCGAGCAGTACTTC CASSLEVLAGGEQYF
TRBJ1-4 - TRBV28 - TGTGCCAGCGAGGGGGAGAGTATGACTAATGAAAAACTGTTTTTT CASEGESMTNEKLFF
TRBJ2-5 - TRBV3-1/TRBV3-2 TRBD2 TGTGCCAGCAGCCCCCACCCCTCGGGGCTAGCGGGAGTTGAGACCCAGTACTTC CASSPHPSGLAGVETQYF
TRBJ2-7 - TRBV9 - TGTGCCAGCAGCGTCGGAGCCCAGGGTGTTTACGAGCAGTACTTC CASSVGAQGVYEQYF
TRBJ2-7 - TRBV7-9 - TGTGCCAGCAGCTTAGATGCTGGGGGGGCTGGCGAGCAGTACTTC CASSLDAGGAGEQYF
TRBJ2-5 - TRBV11-2 - TGTGCCAGCAGCTGGCGGGGGCGGGGTGAGACCCAGTACTTC CASSWRGRGETQYF
TRBJ1-2 - TRBV10-3 TRBD1 TGTGCCATCAGTGAGTCTGGACAGGGGGCCTATGGCTACACCTTC CAISESGQGAYGYTF
TRBJ2-7 once TRBV2 TRBD2 TGTGCCAGCGCCCTAGCGGGAGAGTTGTACTTC CASALAGELYF
TRBJ2-7 - TRBV13 - TGTGCCAGCAGCTTGGTTAACGGGAACTCCTACGAGCAGTACTTC CASSLVNGNSYEQYF
TRBJ2-1 - TRBV7-9 TRBD2 TGTGCCAGCAGCCCTACTAGCGTTGAGCAGTTCTTC CASSPTSVEQFF
TRBJ2-2 - TRBV30 - TGTGCCTGGGGAGGATTTTTCGGTCTCCACACCGGGGAGCTGTTTTTT CAWGGFFGLHTGELFF
TRBJ2-5 once TRBV10-3 TRBD2 TGTGCCATCAGTGAGTCGACTAGCGGGCGACAACAAGAGACCCAGTACTTC CAISESTSGRQQETQYF
TRBJ2-1 - TRBV29-1 - TGCAGCGGGGGAAAAGAGATTTTCAATGAGCAGTTCTTC CSGGKEIFNEQFF
TRBJ1-5 - TRBV12-3/TRBV12-4 - TGTGCCAGCAGTTGGAGCAGCAATCAGCCCCAGCATTTT CASSWSSNQPQHF
TRBJ2-1 - TRBV13 TRBD2 TGTGCCAGCAGCTCCCGACTAGCGGGGATGAATGAGCAGTTCTTC CASSSRLAGMNEQFF
TRBJ2-1 - TRBV6-5 TRBD1 TGTGCCAGCAGTAGACAGGGGAGTGAGCAGTTCTTC CASSRQGSEQFF
TRBJ1-2 - TRBV7-8 TRBD1 TGTGCCAGCAGCTCCCAGGACAGGGGGCGCAGGTCGGACTATGGCTACACCTTC CASSSQDRGRRSDYGYTF
TRBJ2-1 - TRBV7-9 TRBD2 TGTGCCAGCAGCCCGACTAGCGGGAGGGCCACCTACAATGAGCAGTTCTTC CASSPTSGRATYNEQFF
TRBJ2-7 - TRBV19 - TGTGCCAGCCGGGACACCTCCTCCTACGAGCAGTACTTC CASRDTSSYEQYF
TRBJ1-2 - TRBV30 - TGTGCCTGGAGTTACAGACAGAGACCATATGGCTACACCTTC CAWSYRQRPYGYTF
TRBJ1-1 - TRBV2 TRBD1 TGTGCCAGCCTACTGGGGACAGTCACTGAAGCTTTCTTT CASLLGTVTEAFF
TRBJ2-7 - TRBV2 TRBD2 TGTGCCAGCGAAACCGGGACTAGCGGGTACGAGCAGTACTTC CASETGTSGYEQYF
TRBJ2-7 - TRBV19 TRBD1 TGTGCCAGTAGTTCACGACAGGGAGCTTCCTACGAGCAGTACTTC CASSSRQGASYEQYF
TRBJ2-7 - TRBV7-9 TRBD2 TGTGCCAGCAGCTCCACACCTAGCGGGAGGGGAACCTACGAGCAGTACTTC CASSSTPSGRGTYEQYF
TRBJ2-1 - TRBV10-2 TRBD2 TGCGCCGTACTACCGGGACTAGCGGGACTCAGCTCCTACAATGAGCAGTTCTTC CAVLPGLAGLSSYNEQFF